The table lists the clone carrying this TCR beta chain with many counts. Its cognate antigen is unknown. TCRdb passed the RACE reads through MiXCR, listing each CDR3 protein once. This sample has 350,000 to 400,000 distinct CDR3 sequences, with 4.5% to 5.5% found just once. Time point meaning: pre-sensitization, week 0. Treatment meaning: therapeutic diphenylcyclopropenone sensitization with weekly scalp DPC. V was trimmed by 0 bases and J by 2 bases, leaving 8 bases between them. The CDR3 loop spans 14 amino acids. Germline CDR1 and CDR2: SGDLS and YYNGEE. This entry is derived from a study of human T cells and chemical hapten exposure. Findings and limits, study-wide: The study found that DPC sensitization did not change TCRs above 1 in 1000 frequency.

The J gene is TRBJ1-1, the V gene TRBV9, with a tentative D call TRBD1 (6 bases). The sequence derives from a woman between 45 and 65 years old with alopecia areata. Some clones in this sample may be carry-over from other donors' samples. The starting material was whole blood, obtained in connection with sensitization to the hapten diphenylcyclopropenone (DPC). DNA of the CDR3: TGTGCCAGCAGCGTAGGGACAGTTAACACTGAAGCTTTCTTT. Translated, it gives CASSVGTVNTEAFF.